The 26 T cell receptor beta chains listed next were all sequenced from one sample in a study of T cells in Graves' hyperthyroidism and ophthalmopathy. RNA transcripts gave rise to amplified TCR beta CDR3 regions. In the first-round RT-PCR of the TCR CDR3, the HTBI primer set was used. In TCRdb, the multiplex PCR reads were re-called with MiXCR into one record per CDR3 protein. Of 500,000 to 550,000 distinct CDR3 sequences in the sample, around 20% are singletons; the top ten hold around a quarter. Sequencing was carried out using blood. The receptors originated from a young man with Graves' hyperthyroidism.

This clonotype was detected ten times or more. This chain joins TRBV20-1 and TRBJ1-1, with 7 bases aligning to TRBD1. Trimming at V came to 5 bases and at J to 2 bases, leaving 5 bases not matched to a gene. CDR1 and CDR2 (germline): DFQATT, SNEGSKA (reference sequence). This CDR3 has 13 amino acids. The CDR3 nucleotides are TGCAGTGCTTCCAGGGACAGTAACACTGAAGCTTTCTTT. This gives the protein CSASRDSNTEAFF.

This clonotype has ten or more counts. CDR3 region: CASSLEGTGGEQYF. CDR3 sequence (DNA): TGCGCCAGCAGCTTGGAGGGGACAGGGGGGGAGCAGTACTTC. V gene TRBV5-1 combines with J gene TRBJ2-7, with 11 nucleotides matching TRBD1. In germline, CDR1 is SGHRS, CDR2 YFSETQ. The CDR3 runs to 14 residues. The J segment lost 7 bases and the V segment lost 0 bases, leaving 3 bases of the junction unmatched.

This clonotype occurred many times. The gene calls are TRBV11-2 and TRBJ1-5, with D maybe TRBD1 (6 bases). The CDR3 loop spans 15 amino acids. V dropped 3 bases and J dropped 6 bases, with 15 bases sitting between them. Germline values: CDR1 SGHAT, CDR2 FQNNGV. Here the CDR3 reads CASSLNRDPGQPQHF. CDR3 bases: TGTGCCAGCAGCTTGAACAGGGATCCAGGTCAGCCCCAGCATTTT.

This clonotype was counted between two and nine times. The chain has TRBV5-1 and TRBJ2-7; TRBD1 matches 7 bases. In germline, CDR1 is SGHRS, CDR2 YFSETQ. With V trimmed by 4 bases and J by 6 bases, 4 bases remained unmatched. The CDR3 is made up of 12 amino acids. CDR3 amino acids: CASSGDRAEQYF. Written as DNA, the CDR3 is TGCGCCAGCAGCGGCGACAGGGCCGAGCAGTACTTC.

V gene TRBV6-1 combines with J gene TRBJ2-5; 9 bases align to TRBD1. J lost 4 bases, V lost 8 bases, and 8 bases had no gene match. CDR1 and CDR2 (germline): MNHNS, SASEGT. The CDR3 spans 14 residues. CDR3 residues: CASGRQGVVETQYF. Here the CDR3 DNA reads TGTGCCAGCGGCAGACAGGGGGTGGTAGAGACCCAGTACTTC.

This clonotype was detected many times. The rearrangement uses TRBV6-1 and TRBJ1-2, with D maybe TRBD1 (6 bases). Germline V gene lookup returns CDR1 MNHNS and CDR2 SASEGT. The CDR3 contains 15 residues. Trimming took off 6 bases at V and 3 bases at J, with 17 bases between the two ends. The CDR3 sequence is CASRPEGVPYYGYTF. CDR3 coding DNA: TGTGCCAGCAGGCCAGAGGGGGTGCCTTACTATGGCTACACCTTC.

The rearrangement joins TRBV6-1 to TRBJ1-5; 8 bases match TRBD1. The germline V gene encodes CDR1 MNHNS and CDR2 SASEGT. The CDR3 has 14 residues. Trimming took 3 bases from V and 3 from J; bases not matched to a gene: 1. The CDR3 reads CASSETGDNQPQHF. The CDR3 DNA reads TGTGCCAGCAGTGAGACAGGGGACAATCAGCCCCAGCATTTT.

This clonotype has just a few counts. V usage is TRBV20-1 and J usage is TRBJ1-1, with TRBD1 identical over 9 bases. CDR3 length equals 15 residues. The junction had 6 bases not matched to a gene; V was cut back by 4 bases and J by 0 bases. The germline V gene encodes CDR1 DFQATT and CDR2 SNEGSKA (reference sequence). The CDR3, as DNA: TGCAGTGCTACTCCGGGACAGGGCTTGAACACTGAAGCTTTCTTT. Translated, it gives CSATPGQGLNTEAFF.

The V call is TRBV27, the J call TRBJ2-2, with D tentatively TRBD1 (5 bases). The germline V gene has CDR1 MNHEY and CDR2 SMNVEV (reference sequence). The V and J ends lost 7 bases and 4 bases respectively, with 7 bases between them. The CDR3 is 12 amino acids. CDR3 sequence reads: CASIRATGELFF. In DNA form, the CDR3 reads TGTGCCAGCATCAGGGCCACCGGGGAGCTGTTTTTT.

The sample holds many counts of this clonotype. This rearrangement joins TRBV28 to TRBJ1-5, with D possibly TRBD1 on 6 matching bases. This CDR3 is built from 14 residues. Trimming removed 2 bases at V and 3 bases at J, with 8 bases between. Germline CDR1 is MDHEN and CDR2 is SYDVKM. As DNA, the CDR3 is TGTGCCAGCAGTTTAGCAGGGGACAATCAGCCCCAGCATTTT. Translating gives CASSLAGDNQPQHF.

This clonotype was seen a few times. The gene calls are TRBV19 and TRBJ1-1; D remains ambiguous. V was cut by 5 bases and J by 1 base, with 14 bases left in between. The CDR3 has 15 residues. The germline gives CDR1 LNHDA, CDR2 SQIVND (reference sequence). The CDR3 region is CASSANPYSNTEAFF. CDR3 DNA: TGTGCCAGTAGTGCCAACCCCTATTCGAACACTGAAGCTTTCTTT.

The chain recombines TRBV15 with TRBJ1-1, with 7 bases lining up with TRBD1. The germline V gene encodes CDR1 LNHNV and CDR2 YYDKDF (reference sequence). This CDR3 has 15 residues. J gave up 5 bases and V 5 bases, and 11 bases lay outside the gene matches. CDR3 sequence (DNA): TGTGCCACCAGCGGACCACAGGGGATGGCTACTGAAGCTTTCTTT. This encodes CATSGPQGMATEAFF.

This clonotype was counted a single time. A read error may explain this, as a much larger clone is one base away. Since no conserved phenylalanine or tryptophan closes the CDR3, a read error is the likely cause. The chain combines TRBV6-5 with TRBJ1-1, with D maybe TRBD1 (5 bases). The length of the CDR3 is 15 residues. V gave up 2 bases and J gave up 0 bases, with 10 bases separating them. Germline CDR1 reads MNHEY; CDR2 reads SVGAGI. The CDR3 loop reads CASSYAGPLNTEAFY. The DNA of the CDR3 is TGTGCCAGCAGTTACGCAGGGCCACTGAACACTGAAGCTTTCTAT.

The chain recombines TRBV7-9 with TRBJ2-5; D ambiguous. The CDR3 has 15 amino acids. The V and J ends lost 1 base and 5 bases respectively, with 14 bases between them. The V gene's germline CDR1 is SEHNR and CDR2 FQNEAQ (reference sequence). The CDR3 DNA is TGTGCCAGCAGCTTAGAAGCTGCGGTGTTGGAGACCCAGTACTTC. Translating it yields CASSLEAAVLETQYF.

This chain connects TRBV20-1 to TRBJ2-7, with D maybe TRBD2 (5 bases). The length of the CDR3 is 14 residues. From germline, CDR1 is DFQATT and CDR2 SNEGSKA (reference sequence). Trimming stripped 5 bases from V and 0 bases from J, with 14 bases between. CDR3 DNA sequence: TGCAGTGCTTCCCGACCCGGAGGCTCCTACGAGCAGTACTTC. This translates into CSASRPGGSYEQYF.

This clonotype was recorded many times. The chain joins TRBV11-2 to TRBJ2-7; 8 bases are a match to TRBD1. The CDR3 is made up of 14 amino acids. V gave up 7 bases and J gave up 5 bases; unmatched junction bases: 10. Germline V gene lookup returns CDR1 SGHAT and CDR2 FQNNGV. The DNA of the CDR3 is TGTGCCAGCAAGATCCGGACAGGGTCCCACGAGCAGTACTTC. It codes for CASKIRTGSHEQYF.

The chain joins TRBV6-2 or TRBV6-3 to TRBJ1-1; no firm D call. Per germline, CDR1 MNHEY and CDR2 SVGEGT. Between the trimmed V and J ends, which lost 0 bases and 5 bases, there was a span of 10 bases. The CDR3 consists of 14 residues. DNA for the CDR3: TGTGCCAGCAGTTACTCATGGTCCCGAACTGAAGCTTTCTTT. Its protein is CASSYSWSRTEAFF.

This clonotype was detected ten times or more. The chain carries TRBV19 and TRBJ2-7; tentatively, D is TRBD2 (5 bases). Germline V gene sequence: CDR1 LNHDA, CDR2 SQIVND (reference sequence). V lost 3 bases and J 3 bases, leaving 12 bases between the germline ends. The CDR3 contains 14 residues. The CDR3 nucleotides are TGTGCCAGTAGTATGGGGAGCAGCAACTACGAGCAGTACTTC. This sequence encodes CASSMGSSNYEQYF.

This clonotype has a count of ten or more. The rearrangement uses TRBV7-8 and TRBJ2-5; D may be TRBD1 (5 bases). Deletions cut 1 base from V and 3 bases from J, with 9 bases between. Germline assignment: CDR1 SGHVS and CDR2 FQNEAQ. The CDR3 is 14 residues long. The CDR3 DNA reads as TGTGCCAGCAGCTTAGATGGCAGGGAAGAGACCCAGTACTTC. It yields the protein CASSLDGREETQYF.

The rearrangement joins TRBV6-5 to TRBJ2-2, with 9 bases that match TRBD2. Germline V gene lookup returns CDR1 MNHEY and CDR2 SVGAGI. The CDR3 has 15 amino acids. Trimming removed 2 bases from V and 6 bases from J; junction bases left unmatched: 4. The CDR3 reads CASSYRLAGPGELFF. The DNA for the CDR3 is TGTGCCAGCAGTTACCGCCTAGCGGGACCCGGGGAGCTGTTTTTT.

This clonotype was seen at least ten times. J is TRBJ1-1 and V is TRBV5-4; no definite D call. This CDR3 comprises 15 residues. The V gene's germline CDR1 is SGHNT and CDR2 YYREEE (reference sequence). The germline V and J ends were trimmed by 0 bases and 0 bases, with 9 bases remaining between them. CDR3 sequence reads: CASSLAVGLNTEAFF. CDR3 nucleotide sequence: TGTGCCAGCAGCTTGGCCGTAGGCCTGAACACTGAAGCTTTCTTT.

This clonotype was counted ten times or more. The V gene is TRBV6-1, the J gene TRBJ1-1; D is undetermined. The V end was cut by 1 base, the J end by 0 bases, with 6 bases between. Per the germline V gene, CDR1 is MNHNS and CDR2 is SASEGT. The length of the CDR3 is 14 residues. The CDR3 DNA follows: TGTGCCAGCAGTGAAGGTGGCTTGAACACTGAAGCTTTCTTT. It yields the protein CASSEGGLNTEAFF.

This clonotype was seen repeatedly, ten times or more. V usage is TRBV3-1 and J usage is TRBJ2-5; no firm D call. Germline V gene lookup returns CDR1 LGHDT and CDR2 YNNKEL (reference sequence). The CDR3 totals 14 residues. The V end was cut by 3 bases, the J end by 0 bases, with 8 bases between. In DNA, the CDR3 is TGTGCCAGCAGCCATTTCCAGAACCAAGAGACCCAGTACTTC. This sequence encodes CASSHFQNQETQYF.

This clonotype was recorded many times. The CDR3 bases are TGTGCCAGCAGGCGGGGGGGGAACACTGAAGCTTTCTTT. Translation: CASRRGGNTEAFF. The chain has TRBV27 and TRBJ1-1, with D possibly TRBD1 on 5 matching bases. Germline-derived CDR1 and CDR2 are MNHEY and SMNVEV (reference sequence). The CDR3 is made up of 13 amino acids. V was clipped by 6 bases and J by 1 base, with 9 bases between them.

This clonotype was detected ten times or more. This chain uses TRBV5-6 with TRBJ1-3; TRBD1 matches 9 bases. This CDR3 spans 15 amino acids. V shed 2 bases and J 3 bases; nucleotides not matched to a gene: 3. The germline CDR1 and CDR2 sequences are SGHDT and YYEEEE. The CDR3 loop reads CASSFTGGVGNTIYF. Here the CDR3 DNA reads TGTGCCAGCAGCTTTACAGGGGGCGTTGGAAACACCATATATTTT.

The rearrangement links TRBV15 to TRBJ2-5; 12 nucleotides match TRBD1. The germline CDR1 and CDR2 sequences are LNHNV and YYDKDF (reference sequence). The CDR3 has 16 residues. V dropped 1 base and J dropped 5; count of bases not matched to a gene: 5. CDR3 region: CATSRGGTGGLETQYF. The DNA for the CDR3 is TGTGCCACCAGCAGAGGTGGGACAGGGGGCTTGGAGACCCAGTACTTC.